One and the same sample provided the 25 T cell receptor beta chains below, sequenced in a study of blood T cell repertoires in COVID-19. Libraries were prepared by immunoSEQ multiplex PCR; TCRdb keeps only in-frame clonotypes and omits some of them. This table holds under 200,000 clones, 82% found once. The sample consisted of PBMCs or T cells enriched from blood (not recorded which). The receptors shown here come from a woman aged 55-70 years with acute COVID-19.

Details on this clone: This sample includes further DNA sequences coding for the same CDR3. The rearrangement uses TRBV12-3 or TRBV12-4 and TRBJ2-3; D is ambiguous. Between the trimmed V and J ends, which lost 6 bases and 2 bases, there was a span of 6 bases. The CDR3 runs 12 residues. The CDR3 spells CASSLSTDTQYF. The DNA of the CDR3 is TGTGCCAGCAGCCTTTCCACAGATACGCAGTATTTT.

The rearrangement uses TRBV21-1 and TRBJ2-3; the D call of TRBD1 is as the table states it, not checked on the DNA. TRBV21-1 represents a pseudogene. The CDR3 has 17 amino acids. The CDR3 protein is CASGTGVPFASTDTQYF. Written as DNA, the CDR3 is TGTGCCAGCGGGACAGGAGTTCCATTCGCTAGCACAGATACGCAGTATTTT.

The chain links TRBV5-1 to TRBJ2-2, with TRBD2 matching over 11 bases. J lost 9 bases, V lost 4 bases, and 11 bases had no gene match. The CDR3 spans 16 residues. The V gene's germline CDR1 is SGHRS and CDR2 YFSETQ. The DNA for the CDR3 is TGCGCCAGCAGCCTCTTAGCGGGAGGGCCCCCCCGGGAGCTGTTTTTT. Translating it yields CASSLLAGGPPRELFF.

CDR3 coding DNA: TGCGCCACCCGTGGGTTTGCTTATCGCGGCAATGAGCAGTTCTTC. It codes for CATRGFAYRGNEQFF. The chain employs TRBV10-2 and TRBJ2-1; D gene unclear. The germline V gene has CDR1 WSHSY and CDR2 SAAADI. This CDR3 has 15 residues. V was clipped by 10 bases and J by 6 bases, with 22 bases between them.

The chain joins TRBV9 to TRBJ2-3; 7 bases are shared with TRBD2. Per germline, CDR1 SGDLS and CDR2 YYNGEE. There are 15 residues in the CDR3. The trim removed 3 bases at V and 0 bases at J, leaving 4 bases unmatched. This CDR3 is CASSAASGSTDTQYF. The CDR3 nucleotides are TGTGCCAGCAGCGCCGCTAGCGGTAGCACAGATACGCAGTATTTT.

V is TRBV20-1 and J is TRBJ2-5; TRBD2 matches at 10 bases. CDR1 and CDR2 from the germline V gene are DFQATT and SNEGSKA (reference sequence). V was pared by 3 bases and J by 3 bases, with 1 base of the junction left unmatched. The CDR3 length is 13 residues. DNA for the CDR3: TGCAGTGCTAGTAGCGGGGGGAAAGAGACCCAGTACTTC. It yields the protein CSASSGGKETQYF.

This clone was seen only a few times. The chain joins TRBV9 to TRBJ2-3; D might be TRBD2 (6 bases). Trimming left V 7 bases short and J 1 base short, with 16 bases between. This CDR3 is built from 15 residues. Looked up from germline, CDR1 is SGDLS and CDR2 is YYNGEE. CDR3 DNA: TGTGCCAGCGGGGGAGGCAGCGACCGCACAGATACGCAGTATTTT. Its translation is CASGGGSDRTDTQYF.

CDR3 sequence: CASSYIDRAGELFF. The CDR3 DNA is TGTGCCAGCAGTTACATAGACAGGGCCGGGGAGCTGTTTTTT. The V and J genes are TRBV6-5 and TRBJ2-2; 7 bases match TRBD1. CDR3 length: 14 amino acids. Germline assignment: CDR1 MNHEY and CDR2 SVGAGI. After removal of 2 bases from V and 6 bases from J, the junction contained 3 bases not matched to a gene.

The chain combines TRBV3-1 (or the pseudogene TRBV3-2) with TRBJ1-5; D may be TRBD1 (5 bases). Germline CDR1 reads LGHDT; CDR2 reads YNNKEL (reference sequence). The CDR3 contains 14 residues. V gave up 5 bases and J gave up 3 bases, with 11 bases separating them. CDR3 sequence: CASSADSANQPQHF. CDR3 bases: TGTGCCAGCAGCGCCGACAGTGCCAATCAGCCCCAGCATTTT.

This rearrangement joins TRBV7-8 to TRBJ2-1; TRBD2 agrees at 7 bases. The J segment lost 5 bases and the V segment lost 3 bases, leaving 4 bases of the junction unmatched. CDR1 and CDR2 from the germline V gene are SGHVS and FQNEAQ. The CDR3 consists of 14 residues. Here the CDR3 DNA reads TGTGCCAGCAGCTTTCCCCTAGCGGACAATGAGCAGTTCTTC. It is translated as CASSFPLADNEQFF.

This chain joins TRBV7-9 and TRBJ1-3; D is possibly TRBD1 (6 bases). The CDR3 spans 14 residues. V was pared by 0 bases and J by 4 bases, with 7 bases between. The V gene's germline CDR1 is SEHNR and CDR2 FQNEAQ (reference sequence). Here the CDR3 DNA reads TGTGCCAGCAGCTTAGCGGACAGCGGAAACACCATATATTTT. It specifies CASSLADSGNTIYF.

This chain uses TRBV5-1 with TRBJ1-5; a possible D gene is TRBD1 (5 bases). The CDR3 runs 16 residues. Germline V gene data show CDR1 as SGHRS and CDR2 as YFSETQ. The V gene lost 4 bases and the J gene lost 3 bases, with 17 bases spanning the gap. The chain's CDR3 is CASSPGGGVDNQPQHF. CDR3 nucleotide sequence: TGCGCCAGCAGCCCTGGGGGAGGGGTGGACAATCAGCCCCAGCATTTT.

The CDR3: CASSYLRGDRGTEAFF. CDR3 nucleotides: TGTGCCAGCAGTTACCTCCGTGGGGACAGGGGGACTGAAGCTTTCTTT. V gene TRBV6-5 combines with J gene TRBJ1-1, with 11 bases fitting TRBD1. Trimming cost V 2 bases and J 5 bases; bases outside gene matches: 7. The CDR3 sequence is 16 residues long. Per the germline V gene, CDR1 is MNHEY and CDR2 is SVGAGI.

The table lists this clone with a count of one. The rearrangement uses TRBV5-1 and TRBJ2-3; 8 bases fit TRBD2. The CDR3 contains 14 residues. Germline V gene lookup returns CDR1 SGHRS and CDR2 YFSETQ. The trim removed 7 bases at V and 0 bases at J, leaving 4 bases unmatched. The CDR3 bases are TGCGCCAGCCTTAGCGGGGCTAGCACAGATACGCAGTATTTT. Translated: CASLSGASTDTQYF.

The rearrangement links TRBV9 to TRBJ1-2, with D perhaps matching TRBD1 (5 bases). The length of the CDR3 is 15 residues. V lost 0 bases and J lost 1, with 10 bases in between. CDR1 is SGDLS and CDR2 is YYNGEE in the germline V gene. CDR3 sequence: CASSVVGGFNYGYTF. The CDR3 coding sequence is TGTGCCAGCAGCGTAGTGGGGGGGTTTAACTATGGCTACACCTTC. Complete variable domain (other parts from reference TRBV9 and TRBJ1-2): DSGVTQTPKHLITATGQRVTLRCSPRSGDLSVYWYQQSLDQGLQFLIQYYNGEERAKGNILERFSAQQFPDLHSELNLSSLELGDSALYFCASSVVGGFNYGYTFGSGTRLTVV.

V is TRBV14 and J is TRBJ1-2; D not certain. Germline V gene lookup returns CDR1 SGHDN and CDR2 FVKESK. Trimming cost V 5 bases and J 2 bases, with 9 bases left between them. The CDR3 spans 13 residues. CDR3 loop: CASSDRVNYGYTF. The CDR3, as DNA: TGTGCCAGCAGCGACCGGGTGAACTATGGCTACACCTTC.

This rearrangement joins TRBV18 to TRBJ2-1, with TRBD2 identical over 8 bases. The germline V gene has CDR1 KGHSH and CDR2 LQKENI. The CDR3 is 16 amino acids. V trimming: 5 bases; J trimming: 8 bases; junction bases outside the gene matches: 14. The DNA of the CDR3 is TGTGCCAGCTCATCGTACATGGGGCGGGGGGCGGATGAGCAGTTCTTC. Translating gives CASSSYMGRGADEQFF.

J is TRBJ1-5 and V is TRBV28; D gene unclear. This CDR3 has 15 amino acids. CDR1 is MDHEN and CDR2 is SYDVKM in the germline V gene. Trimming shortened V by 4 bases and J by 0 bases, and 10 bases separated the two germline ends. CDR3 sequence reads: CASSYGSYSNQPQHF. The DNA of the CDR3 is TGTGCCAGCAGTTACGGGAGTTATAGCAATCAGCCCCAGCATTTT.

The chain combines TRBV24-1 with TRBJ1-1; weak D call: TRBD1 (6 bases). V dropped 5 bases and J dropped 6 bases, with 15 bases sitting between them. CDR3 size: 14 residues. Germline V gene data show CDR1 as KGHDR and CDR2 as SFDVKD. The CDR3 region is CATSGGQGPSEAFF. The CDR3 DNA reads TGTGCCACCAGTGGAGGCCAGGGGCCTTCTGAAGCTTTCTTT.

The J gene is TRBJ2-2, the V gene TRBV28; D is unresolved. This CDR3 is 15 amino acids long. Trimming removed 6 bases at V and 5 bases at J, with 16 bases between. In germline, CDR1 is MDHEN, CDR2 SYDVKM. The CDR3 protein is CASSPLQRGTGELFF. In nucleotides, the CDR3 is TGTGCCAGCAGCCCCCTCCAGAGAGGAACCGGGGAGCTGTTTTTT.

CDR3 nucleotide sequence: TGTGCCAGCAGCTTAGCCCCGACAGGAATCTCTCAGGAAGATACGCAGTATTTT. Residues: CASSLAPTGISQEDTQYF. The chain links TRBV7-2 to TRBJ2-3, with D perhaps TRBD1 (6 bases). The CDR3 spans 18 residues. Germline CDR1 is SGHTA and CDR2 is FQGNSA. With 0 bases removed from V and 5 bases from J, the gap between germline ends came to 21 bases.

The chain uses TRBV7-8 and TRBJ2-1; TRBD2 is a possible D gene (6 bases). Germline lookup yields CDR1 SGHVS and CDR2 FQNEAQ. V lost 0 bases and J lost 5, with 11 bases in between. This CDR3 has 15 residues. CDR3 bases: TGTGCCAGCAGCTTAGCCGGGACTCCTCACAATGAGCAGTTCTTC. It encodes CASSLAGTPHNEQFF.

The V call is TRBV5-8, the J call TRBJ2-1, with 7 bases matching TRBD1. Germline CDR1 reads SGHTS; CDR2 reads YDEGEE. V shed 6 bases, J shed 4 bases, and the junction held 13 bases outside the gene matches. The CDR3 is made up of 16 amino acids. The CDR3 loop reads CASILTGTTEYNEQFF. Here the CDR3 DNA reads TGTGCCAGCATCCTGACAGGGACAACCGAATACAATGAGCAGTTCTTC.

This sequence joins TRBV9 and TRBJ1-4; D gene unclear. The CDR3 has 14 amino acids. Per the germline V gene, CDR1 is SGDLS and CDR2 is YYNGEE. V shed 4 bases and J shed 7 bases, with 14 bases lying between them. The CDR3 coding sequence is TGTGCCAGCAGCCCGACGGGTTTCTTTGAAAAACTGTTTTTT. Protein sequence: CASSPTGFFEKLFF.

The chain links TRBV27 to TRBJ2-3; 15 bases are a match to TRBD2. J lost 8 bases, V lost 4 bases, and 10 bases had no gene match. This CDR3 has 17 residues. The germline V gene has CDR1 MNHEY and CDR2 SMNVEV (reference sequence). CDR3 DNA: TGTGCCAGCAGTTCCGGACTAGCGGGGGGGGGTCCGGTTACGCAGTATTTT. Its protein is CASSSGLAGGGPVTQYF.